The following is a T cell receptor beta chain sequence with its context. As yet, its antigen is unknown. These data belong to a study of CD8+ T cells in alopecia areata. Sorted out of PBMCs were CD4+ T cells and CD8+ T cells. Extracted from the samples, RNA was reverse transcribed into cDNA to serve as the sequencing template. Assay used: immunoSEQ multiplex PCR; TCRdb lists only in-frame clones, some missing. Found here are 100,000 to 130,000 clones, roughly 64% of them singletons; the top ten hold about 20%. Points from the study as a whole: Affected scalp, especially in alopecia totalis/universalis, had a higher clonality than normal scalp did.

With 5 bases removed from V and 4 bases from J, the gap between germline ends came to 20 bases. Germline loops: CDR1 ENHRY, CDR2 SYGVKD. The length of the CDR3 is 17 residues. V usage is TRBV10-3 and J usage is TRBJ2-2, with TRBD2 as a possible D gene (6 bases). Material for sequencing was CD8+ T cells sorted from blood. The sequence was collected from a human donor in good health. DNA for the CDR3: TGTGCCATCAGTCCTCTGGGAGGAGTCGGGTCCACCGGGGAGCTGTTTTTT. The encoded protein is CAISPLGGVGSTGELFF.